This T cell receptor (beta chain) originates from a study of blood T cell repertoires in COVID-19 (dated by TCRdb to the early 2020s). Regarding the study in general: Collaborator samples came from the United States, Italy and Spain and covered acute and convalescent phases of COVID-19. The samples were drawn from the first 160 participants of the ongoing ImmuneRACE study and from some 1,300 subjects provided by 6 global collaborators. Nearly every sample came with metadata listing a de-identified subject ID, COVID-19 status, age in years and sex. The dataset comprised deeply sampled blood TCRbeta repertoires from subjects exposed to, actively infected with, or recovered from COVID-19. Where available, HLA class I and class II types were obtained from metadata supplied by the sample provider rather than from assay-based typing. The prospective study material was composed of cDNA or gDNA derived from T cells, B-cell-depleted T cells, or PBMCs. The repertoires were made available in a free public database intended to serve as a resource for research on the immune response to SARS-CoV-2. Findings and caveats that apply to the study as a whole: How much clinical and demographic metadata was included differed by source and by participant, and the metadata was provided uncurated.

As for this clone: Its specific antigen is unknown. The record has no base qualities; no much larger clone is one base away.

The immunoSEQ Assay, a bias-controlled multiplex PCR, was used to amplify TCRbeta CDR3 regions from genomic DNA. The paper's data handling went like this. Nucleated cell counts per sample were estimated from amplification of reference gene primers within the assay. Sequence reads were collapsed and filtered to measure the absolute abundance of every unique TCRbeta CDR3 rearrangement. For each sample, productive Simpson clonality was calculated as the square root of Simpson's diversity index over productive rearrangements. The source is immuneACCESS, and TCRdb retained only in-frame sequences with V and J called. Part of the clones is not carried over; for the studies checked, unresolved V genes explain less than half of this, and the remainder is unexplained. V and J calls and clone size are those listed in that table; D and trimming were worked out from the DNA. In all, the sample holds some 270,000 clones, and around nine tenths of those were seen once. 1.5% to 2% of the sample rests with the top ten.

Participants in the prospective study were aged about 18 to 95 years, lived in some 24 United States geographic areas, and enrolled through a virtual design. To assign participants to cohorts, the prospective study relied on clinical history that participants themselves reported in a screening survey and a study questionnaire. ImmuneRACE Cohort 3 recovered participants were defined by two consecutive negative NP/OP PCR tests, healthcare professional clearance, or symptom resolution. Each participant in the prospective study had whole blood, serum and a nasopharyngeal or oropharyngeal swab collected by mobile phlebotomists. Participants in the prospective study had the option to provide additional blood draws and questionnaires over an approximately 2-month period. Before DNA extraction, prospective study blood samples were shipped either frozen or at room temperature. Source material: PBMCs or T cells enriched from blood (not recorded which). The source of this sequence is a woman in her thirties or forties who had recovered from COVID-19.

The CDR3 reads as follows: CASSLDRVETQYF. The DNA sequence follows: TGTGCCAGCAGCTTGGACAGGGTGGAGACCCAGTACTTC. The receptor chain draws on TRBV5-4 and TRBJ2-5; possibly the D gene is TRBD1, per 6 matching bases. A distance of 8 bases separates the germline ends of V and J, which lose 0 bases and 5 bases respectively. The CDR3 holds 13 amino acids from the cysteine to the phenylalanine. The only DNA kept is the CDR3, 39 bases in frame from the first base. CDR1 SGHNT and CDR2 YYREEE are derived from the germline V gene (reference sequence).